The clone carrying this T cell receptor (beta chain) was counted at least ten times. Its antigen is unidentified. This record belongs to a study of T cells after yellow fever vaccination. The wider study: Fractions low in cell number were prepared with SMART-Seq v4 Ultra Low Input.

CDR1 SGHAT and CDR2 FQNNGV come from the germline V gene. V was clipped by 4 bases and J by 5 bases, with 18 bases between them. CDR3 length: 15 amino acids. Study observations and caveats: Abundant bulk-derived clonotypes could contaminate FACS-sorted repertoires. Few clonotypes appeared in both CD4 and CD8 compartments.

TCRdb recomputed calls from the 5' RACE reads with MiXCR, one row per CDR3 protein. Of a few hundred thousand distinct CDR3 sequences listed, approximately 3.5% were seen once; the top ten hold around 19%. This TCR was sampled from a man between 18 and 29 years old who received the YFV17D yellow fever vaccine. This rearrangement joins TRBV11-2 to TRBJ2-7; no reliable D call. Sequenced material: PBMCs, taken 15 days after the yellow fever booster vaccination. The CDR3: CASSSTKKFVHEQYV. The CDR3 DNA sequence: TGTGCCAGCAGCTCGACGAAGAAATTCGTCCACGAGCAGTACGTC.